The T cell receptor beta chain under discussion was sequenced for a study of regulatory T cells in long-lasting Graves disease. Regarding the study as a whole: Accuracy was perhaps lowered by the small sample size.

Only a few counts were recorded for this clonotype. Its antigen is as yet unknown. The time point denotes: newly diagnosed GD, antithyroid drugs for less than 3 months. PBMCs provided the RNA from which the TCR library was made. Patients came from an endocrinology department in Xi'an, China. The CDR3 length is 15 residues. V lost 1 base, J lost 5 bases, and 3 bases stayed unmatched. CDR1 and CDR2 (germline): DFQATT, SNEGSKA (reference sequence). Construction of the TCR beta libraries employed iRepertoire HTBI primers in conjunction with Arm-PCR of CDR3 regions. MiXCR was run by TCRdb on the multiplex PCR reads, yielding one entry per CDR3 protein. This repertoire shows roughly 380,000 distinct CDR3 sequences, over 15% found once; its top ten account for roughly 29%. This sample was also put to use in a study of T cells in Graves' hyperthyroidism and ophthalmopathy. As that study records: Ophthalmopathy onset followed model prediction by a median about seven months.

Material: peripheral blood mononuclear cells (PBMCs), obtained at new diagnosis, from a patient treated with antithyroid drugs. The clonotype comes from a man aged 40-55 years with Graves disease. The chain carries TRBV20-1 and TRBJ1-6; the match to TRBD1 covers 9 bases. The CDR3 loop is CSARVGTGNNSPLHF. The CDR3 nucleotides read TGCAGTGCTAGAGTCGGGACAGGGAATAATTCACCCCTCCACTTT.